This T cell receptor (beta chain) derives from a study of shared clonotypes between healthy human individuals. As for the study in general: Donor composition was a couple of women and three men, aged 18 to 49.

Naivety among CD8 cells was defined by CD45RO negativity and positive CCR7 selection, thereby excluding terminally differentiated effector memory CD45RA+ cells. The method was immunoSEQ multiplex PCR; TCRdb's version includes in-frame clones alone and lacks a portion of them. Among just over 2,000,000 clones, over 85% were seen once, and the ten largest hold approximately 1.2%. V lost 0 bases to trimming and J lost 0 bases; unmatched junction nucleotides: 8. CDR3 length: 18 residues. Germline values: CDR1 MGHRA, CDR2 YSYEKL. V usage is TRBV4-1 and J usage is TRBJ2-5; 9 bases align to TRBD2. Sequencing was carried out using naive CD8+ T cells sorted from blood. The TCR was taken from a man younger than 35 in good health. CDR3 loop: CASSQDPKVAGDQETQYF. The DNA of the CDR3 is TGCGCCAGCAGCCAAGATCCGAAGGTAGCGGGGGACCAAGAGACCCAGTACTTC.